This TCR beta chain was identified in a study of T-cell reconstitution after alpha-beta-depleted transplantation in children. This clonotype was seen at least ten times. TCRbeta library construction was performed incorporating unique molecular identifiers. TCRdb ran MiXCR on the PCR reads and lists one entry per CDR3 protein. The table has about 22,000 distinct CDR3 sequences, around 9.9% seen once. Trimming pared 9 bases from V and 2 bases from J, leaving 19 bases between. CDR1 and CDR2 (germline): SNHLY, FYNNEI. This CDR3 has 15 amino acids. This sequence originates from a human donor who donated a stem cell graft to a child with chronic granulomatous disease. The gene calls are TRBV2 and TRBJ2-5; no clear D. The specimen comprised PBMCs from the stem cell graft donor, sampled from the stem cell graft. The CDR3 bases are TGTGCCAGTGACCCTTTCTTTGGAGCACAAGAGACCCAGTACTTC. Protein product: CASDPFFGAQETQYF. Combining the CDR3 with reference TRBV2 and TRBJ2-5 gives the whole variable domain EPEVTQTPSHQVTQMGQEVILRCVPISNHLYFYWYRQILGQKVEFLVSFYNNEISEKSEIFDDQFSVERPDGSNFTLKIRSTKLEDSAMYFCASDPFFGAQETQYFGPGTRLLVL.